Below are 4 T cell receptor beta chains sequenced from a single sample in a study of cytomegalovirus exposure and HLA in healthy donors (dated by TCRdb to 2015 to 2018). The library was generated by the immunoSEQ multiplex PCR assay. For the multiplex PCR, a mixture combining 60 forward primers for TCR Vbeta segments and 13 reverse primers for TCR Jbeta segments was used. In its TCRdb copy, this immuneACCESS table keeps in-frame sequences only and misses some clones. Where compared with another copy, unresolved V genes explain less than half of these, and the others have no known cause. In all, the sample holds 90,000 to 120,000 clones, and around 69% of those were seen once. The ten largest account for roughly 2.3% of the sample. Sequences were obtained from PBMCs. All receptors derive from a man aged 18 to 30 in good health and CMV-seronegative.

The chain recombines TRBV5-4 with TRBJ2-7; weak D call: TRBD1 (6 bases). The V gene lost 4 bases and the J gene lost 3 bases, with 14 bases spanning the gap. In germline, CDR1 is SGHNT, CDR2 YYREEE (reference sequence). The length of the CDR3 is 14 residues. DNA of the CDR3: TGTGCCAGCAGCGGCGGGCAGGGGCGCTACGAGCAGTACTTC. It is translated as CASSGGQGRYEQYF.

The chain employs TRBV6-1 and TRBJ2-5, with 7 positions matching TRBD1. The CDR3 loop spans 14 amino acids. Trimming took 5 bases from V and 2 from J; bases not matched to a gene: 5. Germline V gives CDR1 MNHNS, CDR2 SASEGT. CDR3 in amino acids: CASSSRTGQETQYF. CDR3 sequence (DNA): TGTGCCAGCAGTTCGCGGACAGGACAAGAGACCCAGTACTTC.

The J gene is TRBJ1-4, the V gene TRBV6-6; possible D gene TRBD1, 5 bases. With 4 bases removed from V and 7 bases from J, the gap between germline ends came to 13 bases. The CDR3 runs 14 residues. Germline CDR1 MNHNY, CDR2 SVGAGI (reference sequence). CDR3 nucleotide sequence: TGTGCCAGCAGTTCCGTACGGGGGAGTGAAAAACTGTTTTTT. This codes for CASSSVRGSEKLFF.

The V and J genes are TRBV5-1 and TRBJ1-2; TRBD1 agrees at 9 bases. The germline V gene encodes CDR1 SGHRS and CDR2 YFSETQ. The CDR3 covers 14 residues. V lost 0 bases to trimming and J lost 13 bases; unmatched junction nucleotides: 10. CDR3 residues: CASSLDRGQGVITF. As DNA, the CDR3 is TGCGCCAGCAGCTTGGACCGGGGACAGGGAGTAATCACCTTC.